What follows are 8 T cell receptor beta chains derived from one specimen sequenced in a study of cytomegalovirus exposure and HLA in healthy donors. Libraries were prepared by immunoSEQ multiplex PCR; TCRdb keeps only in-frame clonotypes and omits some of them. The table lists tens of thousands of clones, roughly 94% of them singletons. Sequencing was done on a sample of PBMCs. The receptors shown here come from a young man in good health and CMV-seropositive.

J is TRBJ2-7 and V is TRBV28; 8 bases line up with TRBD1. Germline CDR1 reads MDHEN; CDR2 reads SYDVKM. This CDR3 region has 15 residues. Unmatched junction bases numbered 16, after V lost 10 bases and J lost 5 bases. CDR3 amino acids: CATNERTGYLHEQYF. The DNA for the CDR3 is TGTGCCACTAATGAAAGGACAGGGTATCTCCACGAGCAGTACTTC.

The CDR3 sequence is CASRAQERELSFYNEQFF. DNA for the CDR3: TGTGCCAGCAGGGCCCAGGAGCGGGAGTTATCGTTCTACAATGAGCAGTTCTTC. J is TRBJ2-1 and V is TRBV7-8, with 8 bases fitting TRBD2. The CDR3 is 18 residues long. V lost 6 bases and J lost 3; bases outside the gene matches: 16. Germline V gene data show CDR1 as SGHVS and CDR2 as FQNEAQ.

V usage is TRBV7-8 and J usage is TRBJ2-3; 12 bases line up with TRBD2. V dropped 5 bases and J dropped 6; count of bases not matched to a gene: 9. Germline V lookup: CDR1 SGHVS, CDR2 FQNEAQ. CDR3 length: 16 residues. The CDR3 loop reads CASSPTSGRLEDTQYF. For the CDR3, the DNA is TGTGCCAGCAGCCCGACTAGCGGGAGATTGGAGGATACGCAGTATTTT. The full variable domain, completed using reference TRBV7-8 and TRBJ2-3, is GAGVSQSPRYKVAKRGQDVALRCDPISGHVSLFWYQQALGQGPEFLTYFQNEAQLDKSGLPSDRFFAERPEGSVSTLKIQRTQQEDSAVYLCASSPTSGRLEDTQYFGPGTRLTVL.

The chain couples TRBV5-5 to TRBJ1-4, with a possible D match to TRBD1 (5 bases). V was cut by 2 bases and J by 14 bases, with 10 bases left in between. Germline CDR1 SGHKS, CDR2 YYEKEE (reference sequence). This CDR3 has 11 amino acids. CDR3 residues: CASSFSGKLFF. The CDR3 DNA follows: TGTGCCAGCAGCTTTTCAGGGAAGCTGTTTTTT.

The V call is TRBV13, the J call TRBJ2-1; D unresolved. The CDR3 extends over 12 amino acids. From germline, CDR1 is PRHDT and CDR2 FYEKMQ (reference sequence). Trimming left V 1 base short and J 8 bases short, with 6 bases between. The CDR3 DNA reads as TGTGCCAGCAGCTTAGCCGGAGATGAGCAGTTCTTC. Protein: CASSLAGDEQFF.

The J gene is TRBJ2-3, the V gene TRBV10-3; D perhaps matches TRBD2 (5 bases). The CDR3 has 15 amino acids. V was pared by 6 bases and J by 0 bases, with 13 bases between. Germline lookup yields CDR1 ENHRY and CDR2 SYGVKD. The CDR3 coding sequence is TGTGCCATCAGCATGACGGACTCTAGCACAGATACGCAGTATTTT. Its translation is CAISMTDSSTDTQYF.

The CDR3 nucleotides read TGTGCCAGCAGCTTCGGGTCCTACGAGCAGTACTTC. This translates into CASSFGSYEQYF. J is TRBJ2-7 and V is TRBV5-4; D not certain. Trimming removed 2 bases at V and 1 base at J, with 4 bases between. CDR1 is SGHNT, CDR2 YYREEE, per germline (reference sequence). This CDR3 is 12 amino acids long.

This rearrangement joins TRBV7-3 to TRBJ2-7; unclear D gene. The CDR3 runs to 13 residues. Per the germline V gene, CDR1 is SGHTA and CDR2 is FQGTGA. Trimming left V 0 bases short and J 3 bases short, with 6 bases between. The chain's CDR3 is CASSLTADYEQYF. CDR3 bases: TGTGCCAGCAGCTTAACAGCCGACTACGAGCAGTACTTC.